This TCR beta chain came from a study of T-cell reconstitution after alpha-beta-depleted transplantation in children (TCRdb year 2016). A note on the overall study: The study quantitatively tracked T-cell immune reconstitution after TCRalphabeta/CD19-depleted allogeneic hematopoietic cell transplantation in children using TCR repertoire profiling.

From the cysteine through the phenylalanine, the CDR3 covers 13 amino acids. Only the CDR3 DNA stays, 39 bases, in frame from base 1. Here V drops 6 bases and J drops 4 bases, and the junction holds 4 bases not matched to any gene. Notes on this clonotype: The antigen this receptor binds is unknown. Qualities for individual bases were not recorded, and no much larger clone is one base off.

Library preparation used PCR. Sequencing relied on an Illumina HiSeq 2500. TCR libraries were prepared with molecular barcoding, using unique molecular identifiers to normalize TCRbeta repertoire quantification. Clones were called with MiXCR by TCRdb after fastp trimmed the public reads at Q25, and only in-frame beta chains were retained. Here each entry gathers all rows of one CDR3 protein and keeps the most common genes and DNA. The sample table lists around 250,000 distinct CDR3 sequences, roughly 9.5% of them with a count of one. Roughly a tenth of the sample is held by the ten biggest clonotypes.

The TCR was taken from a human donor who donated a stem cell graft to a child with SCID. The sample was PBMCs from the stem cell graft donor, taken from the stem cell graft. The V and J genes are TRBV12-3 or TRBV12-4 and TRBJ2-5, and TRBD2 aligns with 8 junction nucleotides. The CDR3 here reads CASRGTRAETQYF. In nucleotides, the sequence is TGTGCCAGCAGGGGGACTAGGGCAGAGACCCAGTACTTC.